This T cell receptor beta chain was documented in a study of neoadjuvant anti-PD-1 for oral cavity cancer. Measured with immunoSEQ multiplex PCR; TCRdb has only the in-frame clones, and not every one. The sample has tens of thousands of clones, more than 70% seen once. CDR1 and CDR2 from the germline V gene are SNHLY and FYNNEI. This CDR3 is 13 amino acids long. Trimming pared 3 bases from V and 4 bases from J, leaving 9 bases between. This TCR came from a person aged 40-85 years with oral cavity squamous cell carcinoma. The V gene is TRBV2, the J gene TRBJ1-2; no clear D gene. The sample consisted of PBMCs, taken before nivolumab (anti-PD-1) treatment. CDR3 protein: CASSELEVYGYTF. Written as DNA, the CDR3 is TGTGCCAGCAGTGAGCTAGAGGTCTATGGCTACACCTTC.